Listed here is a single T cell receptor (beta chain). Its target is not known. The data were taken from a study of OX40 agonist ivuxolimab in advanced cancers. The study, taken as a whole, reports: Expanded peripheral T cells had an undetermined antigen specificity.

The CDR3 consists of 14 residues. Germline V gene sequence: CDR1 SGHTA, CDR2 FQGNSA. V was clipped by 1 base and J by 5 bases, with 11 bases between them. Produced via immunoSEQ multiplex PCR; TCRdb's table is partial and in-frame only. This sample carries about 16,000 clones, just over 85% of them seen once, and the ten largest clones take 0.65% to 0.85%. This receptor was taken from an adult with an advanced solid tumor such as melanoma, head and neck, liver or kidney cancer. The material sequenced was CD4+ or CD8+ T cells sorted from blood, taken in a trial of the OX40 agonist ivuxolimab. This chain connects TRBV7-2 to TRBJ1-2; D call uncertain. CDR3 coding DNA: TGTGCCAGCAGCTTAGGGCAGCCCGAATATGGCTACACCTTC. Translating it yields CASSLGQPEYGYTF.